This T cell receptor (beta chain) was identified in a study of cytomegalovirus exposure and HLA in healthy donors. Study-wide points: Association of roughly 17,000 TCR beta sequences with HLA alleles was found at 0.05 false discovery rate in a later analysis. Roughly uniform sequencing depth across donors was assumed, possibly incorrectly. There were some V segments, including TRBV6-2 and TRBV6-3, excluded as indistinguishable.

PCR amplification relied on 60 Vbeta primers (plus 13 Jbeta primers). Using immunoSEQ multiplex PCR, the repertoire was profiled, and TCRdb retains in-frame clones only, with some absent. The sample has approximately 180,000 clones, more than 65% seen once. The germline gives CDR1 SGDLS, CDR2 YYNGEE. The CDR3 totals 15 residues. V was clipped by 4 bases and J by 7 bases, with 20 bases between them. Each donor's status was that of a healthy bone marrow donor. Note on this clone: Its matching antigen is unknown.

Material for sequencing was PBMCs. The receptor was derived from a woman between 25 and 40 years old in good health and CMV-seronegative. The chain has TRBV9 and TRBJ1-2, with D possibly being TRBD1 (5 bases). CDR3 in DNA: TGTGCCAGCAGCCTACGGGGGACCAAATTCGGTGGCTACACCTTC. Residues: CASSLRGTKFGGYTF.